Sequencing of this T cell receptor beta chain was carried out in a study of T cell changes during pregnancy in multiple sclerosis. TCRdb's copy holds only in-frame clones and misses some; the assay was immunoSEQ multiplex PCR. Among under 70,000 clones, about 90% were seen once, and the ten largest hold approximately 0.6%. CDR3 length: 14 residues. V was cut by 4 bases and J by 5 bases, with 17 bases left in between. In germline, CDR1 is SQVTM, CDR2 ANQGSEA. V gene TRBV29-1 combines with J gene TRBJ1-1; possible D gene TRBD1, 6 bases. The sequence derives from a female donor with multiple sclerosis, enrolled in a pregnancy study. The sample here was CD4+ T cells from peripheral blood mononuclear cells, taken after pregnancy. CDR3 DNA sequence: TGCAGCGTTGTCCTGGACGGAAGGGGGACTGAAGCTTTCTTT. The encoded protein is CSVVLDGRGTEAFF.